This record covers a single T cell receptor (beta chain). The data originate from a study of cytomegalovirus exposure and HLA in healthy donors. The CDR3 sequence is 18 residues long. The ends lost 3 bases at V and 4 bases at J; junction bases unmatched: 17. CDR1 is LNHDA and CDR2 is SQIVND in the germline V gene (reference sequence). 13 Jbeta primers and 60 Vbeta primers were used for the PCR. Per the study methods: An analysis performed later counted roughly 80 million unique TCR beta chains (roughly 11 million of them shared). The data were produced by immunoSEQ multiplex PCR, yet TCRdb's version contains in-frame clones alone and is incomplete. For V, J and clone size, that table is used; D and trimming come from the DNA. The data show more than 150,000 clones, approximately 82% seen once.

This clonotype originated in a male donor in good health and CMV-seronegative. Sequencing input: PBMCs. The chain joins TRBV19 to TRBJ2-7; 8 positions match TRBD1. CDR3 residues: CASSMTQSDRGTLYEQYF. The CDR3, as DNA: TGTGCCAGTAGTATGACCCAATCCGACAGGGGAACCCTGTACGAGCAGTACTTC.